The following is a TCR beta chain sequence with its context. Its antigen remains unidentified. The data originate from a study of cytomegalovirus exposure and HLA in healthy donors. Study findings and constraints: Looking again later, the authors saw that most CMV-associated TCR beta chains seemed HLA-restricted.

The primer mix had 60 Vbeta and 13 Jbeta primers. Assay used: immunoSEQ multiplex PCR; TCRdb lists only in-frame clones, some missing. This table has about 86,000 clones, over 70% appearing once. V gave up 5 bases and J gave up 4 bases; unmatched junction bases: 4. This CDR3 comprises 15 residues. Germline CDR1 and CDR2: LGHNA and YNFKEQ. The sequence was obtained from a man aged 55 to 70 in good health and CMV-seronegative. Sequencing was carried out using PBMCs. The chain employs TRBV4-2 and TRBJ2-1; 11 bases match TRBD2. The CDR3 here is CASSYGTSGYNEQFF. The CDR3 DNA sequence: TGTGCCAGCAGCTATGGGACTAGCGGTTACAATGAGCAGTTCTTC.